A selection of T cell receptor beta chains follows, all from one sample in a study of cytomegalovirus exposure and HLA in healthy donors. Some clones are missing from TCRdb's copy, which holds only in-frame ones; the method was immunoSEQ multiplex PCR. The sample holds 100,000 to 150,000 clones, approximately 8.9% seen once. The sequencing sample was made of PBMCs. The receptors stem from a middle-aged woman in good health and CMV-seropositive. The CDR3 runs from the conserved cysteine through the conserved F or W. The order of the fields is V gene, clone size, D gene, J gene, CDR3 DNA, CDR3 protein. A D gene is named only where the DNA matches it firmly. Clone sizes are given selectively: once, few, many, or a class where the clone is expanded.

TRBV5-3	once	TRBD1	TRBJ1-5	TGTGCCAGAAGCTTCTTGGGACAGGGTGGGCAGCCCCAGCATTTT	CARSFLGQGGQPQHF
TRBV6-1	few	NA	TRBJ1-5	TGTGCCACGTTGACAGGAGTGGGCAATCAGCCCCAGCATTTT	CATLTGVGNQPQHF
TRBV9	NA	TRBD2	TRBJ2-7	TGTGCCAGCAGCGTAAGCGACGGGGGGTACGAGCAGTACTTC	CASSVSDGGYEQYF
TRBV5-6	few	NA	TRBJ1-2	TGTGCCAGCAGCTTGGGGACAGCCATTAACTATGGCTACACCTTC	CASSLGTAINYGYTF
TRBV6-5	few	TRBD1	TRBJ2-3	TGTGCCAGCAGCCAGACAGGGGTTAGCACAGATACGCAGTATTTT	CASSQTGVSTDTQYF
TRBV9	few	NA	TRBJ2-3	TGTGCCAGCAGCGTATCACAGGCCACAGATACGCAGTATTTT	CASSVSQATDTQYF
TRBV19	NA	TRBD1	TRBJ1-1	TGTGCCAGTAGTGGAAGGACAGGATGGAACACTGAAGCTTTCTTT	CASSGRTGWNTEAFF
TRBV15	NA	NA	TRBJ1-6	TGTGCCACCAGCAGAGCCCCTTGGGGGGAGACTTCACCCCTCCACTTT	CATSRAPWGETSPLHF
TRBV4-1	few	NA	TRBJ2-7	TGCGCCAGCAGCCAAGTGGTTGATACAGGGACGCCCTACGAGCAGTACTTC	CASSQVVDTGTPYEQYF
TRBV2	NA	TRBD2	TRBJ2-1	TGTGCCAGCAGAAGCGGGGGGGCGGGGAATGAGCAGTTCTTC	CASRSGGAGNEQFF
TRBV4-3	NA	NA	TRBJ2-5	TGCGCCAGCAGCCTGTACTACCAAGAGACCCAGTACTTC	CASSLYYQETQYF
TRBV2	few	NA	TRBJ1-5	TGTGCCAGCAGTGAAAGGTGGATCGGGAGCAATCAGCCCCAGCATTTT	CASSERWIGSNQPQHF
TRBV5-1	few	TRBD1	TRBJ2-2	TGCGCCAGCAGCATCAAAACAGGGGGCCTGAACACCGGGGAGCTGTTTTTT	CASSIKTGGLNTGELFF
TRBV6-1	few	TRBD1	TRBJ1-5	TGTGCCAGCAGTGCCCAGGGGGACCAGCCCCAGCATTTT	CASSAQGDQPQHF
TRBV7-9	NA	TRBD2	TRBJ2-5	TGTGCCAGCAGCTTAGTCGGGGGACTAGCGGGGGCAGAGACCCAGTACTTC	CASSLVGGLAGAETQYF
TRBV2	few	TRBD1	TRBJ2-7	TGTGCCAGCACTCCGAACTCCGGGACAGGGATCGGCGAGCAGTACTTC	CASTPNSGTGIGEQYF
TRBV7-3	NA	NA	TRBJ2-3	TGTGCCAGCAGCTCCCGACTAAGCACAGATACGCAGTATTTT	CASSSRLSTDTQYF
TRBV4-3	few	NA	TRBJ2-7	TGCGCCAGCCGGACTATCGGCTCCTACGAGCAGTACTTC	CASRTIGSYEQYF
TRBV9	NA	TRBD1	TRBJ2-4	TGTGCCAGCAGCGCCACCTCCGGGACAGGGGGAGTCATTCAGTACTTC	CASSATSGTGGVIQYF
TRBV25-1	NA	NA	TRBJ1-3	TGTGCCAGCAGCGAAGCTGCGGACACCATATATTTT	CASSEAADTIYF
TRBV9	NA	NA	TRBJ2-7	TGTGCCAGCAGCGTAGCGAGTGTGTCCTACGAGCAGTACTTC	CASSVASVSYEQYF
TRBV6-1	few	TRBD1	TRBJ1-2	TGTGCCAGCAGTGAAGTGACAGGGGTTGGCTACACCTTC	CASSEVTGVGYTF
TRBV9	NA	NA	TRBJ1-1	TGTGCCAGCAGCGTAGTAGGCGGGTGGAACTCCTACGACACTGAAGCTTTCTTT	CASSVVGGWNSYDTEAFF
TRBV7-2	many	NA	TRBJ1-1	TGTGCCAGCAGCTTAACAGGGCTAAAGGCTTTCTTT	CASSLTGLKAFF
TRBV4-2	NA	NA	TRBJ2-5	TGTGCCAGCAGCCAAAGCCCCTCCTCCCAAGAGACCCAGTACTTC	CASSQSPSSQETQYF
TRBV7-9	NA	TRBD1	TRBJ1-6	TGTGCCAGCAGCCCTCCGGGACAGGGGAGTTCACCCCTCCACTTT	CASSPPGQGSSPLHF
TRBV18	few	NA	TRBJ2-2	TGTGCCAGCTCACCCACCGGGGGAGCCGGGGAGCTGTTTTTT	CASSPTGGAGELFF
TRBV4-1	NA	TRBD1	TRBJ1-6	TGCGCCAGCAGCCAAGTTGGCAGGGGGATATCACACCTCCACTTT	CASSQVGRGISHLHF
TRBV6-1	few	NA	TRBJ1-5	TGTGCCAGCAGTGAAGGGCCTGCTGGCAATCAGCCCCAGCATTTT	CASSEGPAGNQPQHF
TRBV10-1	few	NA	TRBJ2-4	TGCGCCAGCAGTGAGCCACCGGCCGGGATGGGCAAAAACATTCAGTACTTC	CASSEPPAGMGKNIQYF
TRBV5-1	NA	NA	TRBJ2-7	TGCGCCAGCAGCTTGGGCCAGGACGAGCAGTACTTC	CASSLGQDEQYF
TRBV11-2	NA	NA	TRBJ2-3	TGTGCCAGCAGCTTAGCTGTTGCGGCGGGTACGCAGTATTTT	CASSLAVAAGTQYF
TRBV6-1	NA	TRBD1	TRBJ1-2	TGTGCCAGCAGTGAACCTCCGGGACAGGGGTTCCCCGGCGGCTACACCTTC	CASSEPPGQGFPGGYTF
TRBV10-3	NA	NA	TRBJ2-2	TGTGCCATCAGCCAGGGCACCGGGGAGCTGTTTTTT	CAISQGTGELFF
TRBV29-1	few	NA	TRBJ1-2	TGCGGAGGGGACGGCTACACCTTC	CGGDGYTF
TRBV9	NA	TRBD1	TRBJ2-7	TGTGCCAGCAGCGTCCGGGACAGGCCATACGAGCAGTACTTC	CASSVRDRPYEQYF
TRBV12-5	NA	TRBD2	TRBJ2-1	TGTGCTAGTGGTTTGGTGCTAGCGGGGGGCCTCTACAATGAGCAGTTCTTC	CASGLVLAGGLYNEQFF
TRBV19	NA	TRBD1	TRBJ1-6	TGTGCCAGTAGTACGGACAGGGGCTATAATTCACCCCTCCACTTT	CASSTDRGYNSPLHF
TRBV5-1	NA	TRBD2	TRBJ2-2	TGCGCCAGCAGCTGGGGACTAGCGGGGCCCGGGGAGCTGTTTTTT	CASSWGLAGPGELFF
TRBV6-5	few	NA	TRBJ1-1	TGTGCCAGCAAAGGACAGAACACTGAAGCTTTCTTT	CASKGQNTEAFF
TRBV5-1	few	NA	TRBJ2-3	TGCGCCAGCAGCTTGACTTACACAGATACGCAGTATTTT	CASSLTYTDTQYF
TRBV7-8	many	TRBD1	TRBJ2-7	TGTGCCAGCAGCTCCCCGGGACAGGGGTACGACGAGCAGTACTTC	CASSSPGQGYDEQYF
TRBV7-3	few	TRBD1	TRBJ2-2	TGTGCCAGCAGCCTAAGAACAGGGGGGATCACCGGGGAGCTGTTTTTT	CASSLRTGGITGELFF
TRBV25-1	NA	NA	TRBJ1-2	TGTGCCAGCAAAGGACTTCTCTATGGCTACACCTTC	CASKGLLYGYTF
TRBV25-1	few	NA	TRBJ2-7	TGTGCCAGCATGGCAGGCTCCTACGAGCAGTACTTC	CASMAGSYEQYF
TRBV30	NA	NA	TRBJ1-1	TGTGCCTGGGGTTCTCCGTCTGGGCGTACGAACACTGAAGCCTTCTTT	CAWGSPSGRTNTEAFF
TRBV19	NA	TRBD1	TRBJ2-7	TGTGCCAGTAGTAAACAGGACAGGGTATACGAGCAGTACTTC	CASSKQDRVYEQYF
TRBV4-3	few	TRBD1	TRBJ2-7	TGCGCCAGCAGCCAAGATTCGAACAGGGGGCTCTACGAGCAGTACTTC	CASSQDSNRGLYEQYF
TRBV2	NA	NA	TRBJ1-5	TGTGCCAGCAGTGAGATGGCGGGCAATCAGCCCCAGCATTTT	CASSEMAGNQPQHF
TRBV5-1	NA	TRBD1	TRBJ1-6	TGCGCCAGCAGCTTGGGGACAGGGGGAGAACTCTATAATTCACCCCTCCACTTT	CASSLGTGGELYNSPLHF
TRBV29-1	NA	TRBD1	TRBJ2-7	TGCAGCGTTGACGGGGATGGGGACAGGGGGCGTGAGCAGTACTTC	CSVDGDGDRGREQYF
TRBV7-8	NA	NA	TRBJ1-2	TGTGCCAGCAGCTTAGATTACTCAGGGGCCTATGGCTACACCTTC	CASSLDYSGAYGYTF
TRBV5-6	few	NA	TRBJ2-3	TGTGCCAGCAGCTTGGGAGGGAGCACAGATACGCAGTATTTT	CASSLGGSTDTQYF
TRBV5-1	few	NA	TRBJ2-2	TGCGCCAGCAGCCCGGACTCCCGGACCGGGGAGCTGTTTTTT	CASSPDSRTGELFF
TRBV27	NA	TRBD2	TRBJ2-7	TGTGCCAGCAGAAGGGCTAGCGGCCACGAGCAGTACTTC	CASRRASGHEQYF
TRBV4-3	few	NA	TRBJ2-3	TGCGCCAGCAGCCATGGGGCAGCAATAGGAGATACGCAGTATTTT	CASSHGAAIGDTQYF